What follows is one TCR beta chain and its context. The record originates from a study of blood T cell repertoires in COVID-19. Study context: Donors in the United States, Italy and Spain gave samples during acute or convalescent COVID-19.

V was pared by 0 bases and J by 1 base, with 7 bases between. The CDR3 runs to 14 residues. Per the germline V gene, CDR1 is SGHRS and CDR2 is YFSETQ. Sequenced by immunoSEQ multiplex PCR; TCRdb stores in-frame clones only, minus some. The table records tens of thousands of clones, more than 85% of them present only once. The receptor comes from a human donor with active COVID-19. The donor label of this sample is uncertain. V gene TRBV5-1 combines with J gene TRBJ1-1; D unresolved. The sample consisted of peripheral blood. This chain's CDR3 is CASSLVARNTEAFF. In DNA form, the CDR3 reads TGCGCCAGCAGCTTGGTTGCCAGGAACACTGAAGCTTTCTTT.